The present entry profiles one TCR beta chain with its context. Source study methods: Amplifying reference gene primers gave estimates of nucleated cell counts. Generated by immunoSEQ multiplex PCR, the TCRdb table keeps only in-frame clones and is missing some. The V and J calls and clone size were taken over from that table, and D and trimming were inferred from the DNA. Here the sample spans about 190,000 clones, around 78% being singletons. The data stem from a study of blood T cell repertoires in COVID-19. Overall study: Sites in the United States, Italy and Spain provided acute and convalescent COVID-19 samples. T cells, B-cell-depleted T cells, or PBMCs provided the cDNA or gDNA that served as material.

Germline CDR1 reads LNHDA; CDR2 reads SQIVND (reference sequence). The V and J ends lost 3 bases and 1 base, in that order; junction bases with no gene match: 8. The CDR3 consists of 19 residues. This clonotype was obtained from a woman of 80 years or more with active or convalescent COVID-19. Sequencing was done on a sample of peripheral blood. V is TRBV19 and J is TRBJ2-6; 11 bases are a match to TRBD1. This CDR3 reads CASSIWTGQGVSGANVLTF. CDR3 nucleotide sequence: TGTGCCAGTAGTATTTGGACGGGACAGGGGGTTTCTGGGGCCAACGTCCTGACTTTC. Full variable domain (outside the CDR3, taken from reference TRBV19 and TRBJ2-6): DGGITQSPKYLFRKEGQNVTLSCEQNLNHDAMYWYRQDPGQGLRLIYYSQIVNDFQKGDIAEGYSVSREKKESFPLTVTSAQKNPTAFYLCASSIWTGQGVSGANVLTFGAGSRLTVL.